These 23 T cell receptor beta chains were all obtained from the same sample, sequenced in a study of cytomegalovirus exposure and HLA in healthy donors. The PCR had 60 Vbeta and 13 Jbeta primers. Using immunoSEQ multiplex PCR, the repertoire was profiled, and TCRdb retains in-frame clones only, with some absent. The table has 150,000 or so clones, roughly 84% seen once. Source material: PBMCs. The origin of the receptors is a male donor in good health and CMV-seronegative.

This rearrangement joins TRBV27 to TRBJ2-5; D is unresolved. The CDR3 covers 15 residues. Trimming took off 6 bases at V and 1 base at J, with 15 bases between the two ends. Germline-derived CDR1 and CDR2 are MNHEY and SMNVEV (reference sequence). CDR3 DNA sequence: TGTGCCAGCAGGTCACGGCTAGAAAGCCAAGAGACCCAGTACTTC. Its translation: CASRSRLESQETQYF.

This chain links TRBV29-1 with TRBJ1-1; D is ambiguous. V gave up 4 bases and J gave up 5 bases, with 8 bases separating them. CDR1 and CDR2 from the germline V gene are SQVTM and ANQGSEA. This CDR3 contains 11 residues. The CDR3 region has the DNA TGCAGCGTTGTTTTAGTTACTGAAGCTTTCTTT. The encoded protein is CSVVLVTEAFF.

V and J are TRBV19 and TRBJ2-6, with 7 bases lining up with TRBD1. The length of the CDR3 is 16 residues. Per germline, CDR1 LNHDA and CDR2 SQIVND (reference sequence). The V gene end was trimmed by 5 bases and the J gene end by 0 bases; junction bases not matched to a gene: 4. The CDR3 bases are TGTGCCAGTAGTCCCCGGGACAGCTCTGGGGCCAACGTCCTGACTTTC. It codes for CASSPRDSSGANVLTF. Complete variable domain (other parts from reference TRBV19 and TRBJ2-6): DGGITQSPKYLFRKEGQNVTLSCEQNLNHDAMYWYRQDPGQGLRLIYYSQIVNDFQKGDIAEGYSVSREKKESFPLTVTSAQKNPTAFYLCASSPRDSSGANVLTFGAGSRLTVL.

The chain joins TRBV13 to TRBJ1-2, with TRBD1 matching over 7 bases. This CDR3 region has 14 residues. The V and J ends lost 5 bases and 4 bases, in that order; junction bases with no gene match: 7. Germline V gives CDR1 PRHDT, CDR2 FYEKMQ (reference sequence). CDR3 in amino acids: CASSRQGETYGYTF. The CDR3 nucleotides are TGTGCCAGCAGCCGACAGGGCGAGACCTATGGCTACACCTTC.

This chain uses TRBV7-9 with TRBJ2-3; D may be TRBD1 (6 bases). The V end lost 6 bases, the J end lost 8 bases, and 21 bases lay between the germline ends. Germline assignment: CDR1 SEHNR and CDR2 FQNEAQ (reference sequence). The CDR3 length is 15 residues. CDR3 region: CASRPGTLNSVTQYF. The DNA of the CDR3 is TGTGCCAGCAGGCCCGGGACATTAAACTCCGTTACGCAGTATTTT. Drawing the rest from reference TRBV7-9 and TRBJ2-3, the complete variable domain is DTGVSQNPRHKITKRGQNVTFRCDPISEHNRLYWYRQTLGQGPEFLTYFQNEAQLEKSRLLSDRFSAERPKGSFSTLEIQRTEQGDSAMYLCASRPGTLNSVTQYFGPGTRLTVL.

This chain uses TRBV19 with TRBJ1-1; no clear D gene. The length of the CDR3 is 12 residues. The ends were cut back, 5 bases at V and 5 bases at J, with 9 bases in the middle. Germline-derived CDR1 and CDR2 are LNHDA and SQIVND (reference sequence). This chain's CDR3 is CASSLGRTEAFF. CDR3 nucleotides: TGTGCCAGTAGTCTCGGGAGGACTGAAGCTTTCTTT.

The chain carries TRBV19 and TRBJ2-7, with TRBD1 matching over 9 bases. Germline-derived CDR1 and CDR2 are LNHDA and SQIVND (reference sequence). V lost 5 bases to trimming and J lost 4 bases; unmatched junction nucleotides: 12. This CDR3 has 16 residues. The CDR3 DNA reads TGTGCCAGTAGTTCCCGCGCCGGGACAGGGATGTACGAGCAGTACTTC. As protein: CASSSRAGTGMYEQYF. The variable domain in full, with the rest retrieved from reference TRBV19 and TRBJ2-7, is DGGITQSPKYLFRKEGQNVTLSCEQNLNHDAMYWYRQDPGQGLRLIYYSQIVNDFQKGDIAEGYSVSREKKESFPLTVTSAQKNPTAFYLCASSSRAGTGMYEQYFGPGTRLTVT.

This clone was detected a few times. The CDR3, as DNA: TGTGCCAGCAGCGCGTCCCCGACTTTCTACGAGCAGTACTTC. It encodes CASSASPTFYEQYF. This chain connects TRBV9 to TRBJ2-7; no definite D call. Germline lookup yields CDR1 SGDLS and CDR2 YYNGEE. Trimming shortened V by 3 bases and J by 3 bases, and 13 bases separated the two germline ends. This CDR3 has 14 residues.

The chain combines TRBV10-3 with TRBJ2-3; 8 bases agree with TRBD2. The germline V gene encodes CDR1 ENHRY and CDR2 SYGVKD. The length of the CDR3 is 14 residues. J lost 3 bases, V lost 7 bases, and 6 bases had no gene match. CDR3 region: CAIKEASGTDTQYF. CDR3 DNA: TGTGCCATCAAAGAAGCTAGCGGGACAGATACGCAGTATTTT.

The chain recombines TRBV9 with TRBJ2-1, with 7 bases lining up with TRBD1. CDR1 and CDR2 (germline): SGDLS, YYNGEE. This CDR3 has 15 amino acids. V was clipped by 4 bases and J by 4 bases; unmatched bases: 8. CDR3 bases: TGTGCCAGCAGCCCGACCCCGGGACAGTACAATGAGCAGTTCTTC. Translated, it gives CASSPTPGQYNEQFF.

The chain has TRBV18 and TRBJ2-5; weak D call: TRBD1 (5 bases). The DNA end lines up better with TRBJ2-7; the J call may be wrong. Germline-derived CDR1 and CDR2 are KGHSH and LQKENI. The length of the CDR3 is 16 residues. This CDR3 reads CASSPAPGPPSYEQYF. DNA for the CDR3: TGTGCCAGCTCACCCGCACCAGGGCCGCCCTCCTACGAGCAGTACTTC.

This clone was recorded only once. The rearrangement joins TRBV27 to TRBJ1-3; 9 bases align to TRBD1. The length of the CDR3 is 14 residues. Germline assignment: CDR1 MNHEY and CDR2 SMNVEV (reference sequence). V shed 5 bases, J shed 2 bases, and the junction held 1 base outside the gene matches. This CDR3 reads CASSRTGAGNTIYF. The CDR3 nucleotides are TGTGCCAGCAGTCGGACAGGGGCTGGAAACACCATATATTTT.

This clone came up a few times. The genes are TRBV9 and TRBJ2-2, with no clear D. This CDR3 is built from 15 residues. Germline V gene lookup returns CDR1 SGDLS and CDR2 YYNGEE. V was clipped by 1 base and J by 0 bases, with 7 bases between them. This CDR3 is CASSVQIANTGELFF. CDR3 coding DNA: TGTGCCAGCAGCGTACAGATCGCGAACACCGGGGAGCTGTTTTTT.

This chain uses TRBV9 with TRBJ1-2; D uncertain. Germline V gives CDR1 SGDLS, CDR2 YYNGEE. CDR3 length: 13 residues. Trimming stripped 0 bases from V and 6 bases from J, with 9 bases between. CDR3 in amino acids: CASSVELNDGYTF. Written as DNA, the CDR3 is TGTGCCAGCAGCGTAGAACTGAACGATGGCTACACCTTC.

The rearrangement uses TRBV2 and TRBJ2-3; D may be TRBD1 (6 bases). CDR1 and CDR2 (germline): SNHLY, FYNNEI. This CDR3 spans 14 amino acids. The V end lost 6 bases, the J end lost 2 bases, and 12 bases lay between the germline ends. CDR3 region: CASREQGPTDTQYF. CDR3 sequence (DNA): TGTGCCAGCAGAGAGCAGGGGCCCACAGATACGCAGTATTTT. The whole variable domain, filled in from reference TRBV2 and TRBJ2-3, reads EPEVTQTPSHQVTQMGQEVILRCVPISNHLYFYWYRQILGQKVEFLVSFYNNEISEKSEIFDDQFSVERPDGSNFTLKIRSTKLEDSAMYFCASREQGPTDTQYFGPGTRLTVL.

This sequence joins TRBV7-3 and TRBJ2-3; no definite D call. The CDR3 consists of 13 residues. Trimming left V 1 base short and J 5 bases short, with 7 bases between. CDR1 and CDR2 from the germline V gene are SGHTA and FQGTGA. CDR3 residues: CASSLIPQDTQYF. CDR3 nucleotide sequence: TGTGCCAGCAGCTTAATCCCCCAAGATACGCAGTATTTT.

The chain recombines TRBV4-3 with TRBJ2-2, with a weak D call TRBD1 (5 bases). The V end was cut by 2 bases, the J end by 0 bases, with 16 bases between. The CDR3 is 18 residues long. Germline CDR1 is LGHNA and CDR2 is YSLEER. The CDR3 is CASSQTLPRVSNTGELFF. CDR3 DNA: TGCGCCAGCAGCCAAACCCTGCCCAGGGTATCGAACACCGGGGAGCTGTTTTTT.

The CDR3 sequence is CASSFRGPGDTEAFF. In nucleotides, the CDR3 is TGTGCCAGCAGTTTCAGGGGGCCGGGCGACACTGAAGCTTTCTTT. The rearrangement uses TRBV6-5 and TRBJ1-1, with 8 nucleotides matching TRBD1. The germline V gene has CDR1 MNHEY and CDR2 SVGAGI. After removal of 4 bases from V and 3 bases from J, the junction contained 7 bases not matched to a gene. This CDR3 comprises 15 residues.

The chain is built from TRBV19 and TRBJ2-7, with 9 bases aligning to TRBD1. Per the germline V gene, CDR1 is LNHDA and CDR2 is SQIVND (reference sequence). The CDR3 contains 18 residues. V lost 0 bases, J lost 5 bases, and 14 bases stayed unmatched. The CDR3 is CASSIEGIRTGVSHEQYF. DNA of the CDR3: TGTGCCAGTAGTATAGAGGGCATCCGGACAGGGGTTTCCCACGAGCAGTACTTC.

The chain couples TRBV18 to TRBJ1-1; D ambiguous. The germline V gene has CDR1 KGHSH and CDR2 LQKENI. The V end was cut by 0 bases, the J end by 7 bases, with 15 bases between. The CDR3 covers 15 residues. The CDR3 region has the DNA TGTGCCAGCTCACCACCCGGAGCTGCGGGAGATGAAGCTTTCTTT. Translating it yields CASSPPGAAGDEAFF.

The gene calls are TRBV19 and TRBJ2-2; D not resolved. The CDR3 consists of 13 residues. Trimming took 4 bases from V and 5 from J, leaving 8 bases between them. Germline CDR1 LNHDA, CDR2 SQIVND (reference sequence). The CDR3 DNA sequence: TGTGCCAGTAGTACCGGAGAGACCGGGGAGCTGTTTTTT. Protein sequence: CASSTGETGELFF.

This sequence joins TRBV6-5 and TRBJ1-2; D gene ambiguous. The CDR3 spans 12 residues. V gave up 6 bases and J gave up 1 base, with 6 bases separating them. The V gene's germline CDR1 is MNHEY and CDR2 SVGAGI. The CDR3 bases are TGTGCCAGCAGCCCTTATAACTATGGCTACACCTTC. This encodes CASSPYNYGYTF.

The chain employs TRBV5-4 and TRBJ1-5, with unresolved D. V was pared by 3 bases and J by 0 bases, with 7 bases between. The CDR3 spans 14 residues. From germline, CDR1 is SGHNT and CDR2 YYREEE (reference sequence). CDR3 protein: CASSSGGSNQPQHF. Here the CDR3 DNA reads TGTGCCAGCAGCTCTGGAGGTAGCAATCAGCCCCAGCATTTT.